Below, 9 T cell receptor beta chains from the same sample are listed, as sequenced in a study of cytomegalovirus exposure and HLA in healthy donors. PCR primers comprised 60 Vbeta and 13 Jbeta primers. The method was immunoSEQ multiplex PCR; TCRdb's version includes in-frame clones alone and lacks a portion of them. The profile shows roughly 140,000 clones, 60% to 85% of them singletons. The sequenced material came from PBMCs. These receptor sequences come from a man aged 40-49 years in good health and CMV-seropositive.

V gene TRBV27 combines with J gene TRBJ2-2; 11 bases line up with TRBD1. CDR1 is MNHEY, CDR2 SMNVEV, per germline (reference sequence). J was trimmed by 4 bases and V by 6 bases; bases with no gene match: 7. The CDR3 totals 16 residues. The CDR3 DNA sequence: TGTGCCAGCAGGACTGGGACAGGGGGAATCACCGGGGAGCTGTTTTTT. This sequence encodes CASRTGTGGITGELFF.

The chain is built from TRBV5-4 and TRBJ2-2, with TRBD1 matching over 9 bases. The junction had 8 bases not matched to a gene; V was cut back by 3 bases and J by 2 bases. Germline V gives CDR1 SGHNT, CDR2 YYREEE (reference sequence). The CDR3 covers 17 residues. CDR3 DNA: TGTGCCAGCAGCTCATACCCGGGACAGGGAAACACCGGGGAGCTGTTTTTT. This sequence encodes CASSSYPGQGNTGELFF.

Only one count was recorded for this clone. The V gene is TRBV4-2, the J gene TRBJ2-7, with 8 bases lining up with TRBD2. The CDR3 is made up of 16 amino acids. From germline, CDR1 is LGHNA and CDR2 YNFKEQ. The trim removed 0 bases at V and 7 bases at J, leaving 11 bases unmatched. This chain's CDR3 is CASSQEVAGGSREQYF. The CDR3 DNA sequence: TGTGCCAGCAGCCAAGAGGTTGCGGGAGGCTCCCGAGAGCAGTACTTC.

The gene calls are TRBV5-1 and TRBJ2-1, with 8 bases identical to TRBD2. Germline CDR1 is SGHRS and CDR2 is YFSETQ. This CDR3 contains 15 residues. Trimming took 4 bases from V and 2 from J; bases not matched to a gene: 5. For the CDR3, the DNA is TGCGCCAGCAGCAGGGGACTAGGAGCCTACAATGAGCAGTTCTTC. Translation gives CASSRGLGAYNEQFF.

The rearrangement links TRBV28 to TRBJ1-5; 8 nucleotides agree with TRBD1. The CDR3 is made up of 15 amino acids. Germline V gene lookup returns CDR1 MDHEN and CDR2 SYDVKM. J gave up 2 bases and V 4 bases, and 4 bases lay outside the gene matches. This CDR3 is CASSSPTGGNQPQHF. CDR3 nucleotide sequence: TGTGCCAGCAGTTCTCCGACAGGGGGCAATCAGCCCCAGCATTTT.

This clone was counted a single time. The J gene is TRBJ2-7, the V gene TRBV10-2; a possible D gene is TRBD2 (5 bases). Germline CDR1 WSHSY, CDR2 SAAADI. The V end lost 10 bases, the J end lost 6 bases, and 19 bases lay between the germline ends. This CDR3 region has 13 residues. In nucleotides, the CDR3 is TGCGCCATCGAGGACGTCCGGGGAACCGAGCAGTACTTC. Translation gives CAIEDVRGTEQYF.

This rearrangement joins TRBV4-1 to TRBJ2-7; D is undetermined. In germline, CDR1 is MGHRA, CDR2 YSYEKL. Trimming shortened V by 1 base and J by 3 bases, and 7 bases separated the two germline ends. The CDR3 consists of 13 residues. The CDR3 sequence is CASSQGPGYEQYF. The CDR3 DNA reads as TGCGCCAGCAGCCAAGGTCCCGGCTACGAGCAGTACTTC.

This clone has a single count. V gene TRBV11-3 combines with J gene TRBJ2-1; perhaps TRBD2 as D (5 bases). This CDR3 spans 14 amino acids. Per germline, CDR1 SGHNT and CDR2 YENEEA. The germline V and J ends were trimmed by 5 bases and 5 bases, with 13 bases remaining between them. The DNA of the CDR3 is TGTGCCAGCAGCCCCGCGGGTTTGAACAATGAGCAGTTCTTC. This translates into CASSPAGLNNEQFF.

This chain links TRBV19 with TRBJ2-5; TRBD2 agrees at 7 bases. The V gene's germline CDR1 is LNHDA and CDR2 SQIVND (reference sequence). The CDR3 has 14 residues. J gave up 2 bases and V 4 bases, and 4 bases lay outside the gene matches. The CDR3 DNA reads TGTGCCAGTAGTAGGTCTAGCGGTCAAGAGACCCAGTACTTC. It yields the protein CASSRSSGQETQYF.